This is a list of T cell receptor beta chains from one sample in a study of brain T cells in children with intractable seizures. Profiled with immunoSEQ multiplex PCR; TCRdb holds only in-frame clones, not every one. The sample has tens of thousands of clones; approximately 95% are singletons. The sequencing used peripheral blood, collected at surgery. The receptor set was obtained from a boy in the first two years of life with focal cortical dysplasia and intractable seizures. CDR3s include the opening cysteine and the closing phenylalanine or tryptophan.

TRBV28	TRBJ1-5	CASRDRGPGDQPQHF
TRBV20-1	TRBJ1-2	CSASPQGARGYTF
TRBV4-3	TRBJ1-4	CASSQGLTGTNEKLFF
TRBV11-2	TRBJ1-2	CASRTGTDYGYTF
TRBV23-1	TRBJ1-1	CASTGQGDTEAFF
TRBV5-4	TRBJ2-3	CASSLDGGASDTQYF
TRBV19	TRBJ2-3	CASSLDGTGLTDTQYF
TRBV4-3	TRBJ1-4	CASSQEFATGEEKLFF
TRBV7-9	TRBJ2-1	CASSLVEGHMNEQFF
TRBV6-1	TRBJ1-5	CASSDPYRVNQPQHF
TRBV5-1	TRBJ2-2	CATGNKAGEITGELFF
TRBV6-5	TRBJ1-1	CASGRTENTEAFF
TRBV19	TRBJ1-2	CASRPGLRHYGYTF
TRBV2	TRBJ2-2	CASSIDRGRGELFF
TRBV27	TRBJ2-3	CASSPRTSGGATASTDTQYF
TRBV27	TRBJ2-1	CASSLGGPYNEQFF
TRBV28	TRBJ2-7	CASISAYEQYF
TRBV19	TRBJ2-7	CASRQGAIYEQYF
TRBV25-1	TRBJ1-3	CASSWTGRNTIYF
TRBV27	TRBJ1-1	CASSLREGTEAFF
TRBV4-2	TRBJ1-4	CASSQPTGRGNEKLFF
TRBV20-1	TRBJ2-1	CSARASGEQFF
TRBV14	TRBJ1-5	CASSRGPSQPQHF
TRBV7-9	TRBJ1-1	CASSFAGTENTEAFF
TRBV11-2	TRBJ1-1	CASSFNGGAFF
TRBV7-9	TRBJ2-5	CASSLVLGNGETQYF
TRBV3-1/TRBV3-2	TRBJ2-1	CASSQDLVSDEQFF
TRBV5-4	TRBJ1-3	CASSQRQGGGNTIYF
TRBV6-1	TRBJ2-5	CASSEIQETQYF
TRBV3-1/TRBV3-2	TRBJ2-2	CASSPLGENAGELFF
TRBV12-3/TRBV12-4	TRBJ1-2	CASSFQSNYGYTF